Shown below are 20 T cell receptor beta chains from a single sample sequenced in a study of blood T cell repertoires in COVID-19. Generated by immunoSEQ multiplex PCR, the TCRdb table keeps only in-frame clones and is missing some. The table has 180,000 or so clones, around 88% seen once. Sequenced material: PBMCs or T cells enriched from blood (not recorded which). These receptor sequences come from a woman in her thirties who had recovered from COVID-19.

This clone was seen more than once but under ten times. The J gene is TRBJ1-6, the V gene TRBV14; D ambiguous. The ends were cut back, 5 bases at V and 0 bases at J, with 14 bases in the middle. Germline V gives CDR1 SGHDN, CDR2 FVKESK. The CDR3 spans 17 residues. The CDR3, as DNA: TGTGCCAGCAGCAAAGGAGGGTTCAGCTCCTATAATTCACCCCTCCACTTT. Residues: CASSKGGFSSYNSPLHF.

The chain joins TRBV3-1 (or the pseudogene TRBV3-2) to TRBJ1-6; no definite D call. The V and J ends lost 1 base and 13 bases respectively, with 11 bases between them. Per germline, CDR1 LGHDT and CDR2 YNNKEL (reference sequence). CDR3 length equals 13 residues. CDR3 in amino acids: CASSQGALQPLHF. The CDR3 nucleotides are TGTGCCAGCAGCCAAGGGGCCCTGCAGCCCCTCCACTTT.

The chain joins TRBV4-1 to TRBJ2-7, with 9 bases aligning to TRBD1. The V gene end was trimmed by 1 base and the J gene end by 3 bases; junction bases not matched to a gene: 7. The germline V gene encodes CDR1 MGHRA and CDR2 YSYEKL. The CDR3 is 16 amino acids. CDR3 nucleotide sequence: TGCGCCAGCAGCCAAGCAACAGGGGGCAAGGGCTACGAGCAGTACTTC. Its protein product is CASSQATGGKGYEQYF.

V and J are TRBV5-1 and TRBJ1-1; no clear D. Germline CDR1 is SGHRS and CDR2 is YFSETQ. This CDR3 is 15 amino acids long. V gave up 2 bases and J gave up 0 bases, with 11 bases separating them. CDR3 nucleotide sequence: TGCGCCAGCAGCTTTCAGGAGGTCTTGAACACTGAAGCTTTCTTT. It translates to CASSFQEVLNTEAFF.

This clone has a single count. The V gene is TRBV5-1, the J gene TRBJ2-5, with 7 bases fitting TRBD1. The V and J ends lost 7 bases and 5 bases, in that order; junction bases with no gene match: 11. The CDR3 is 14 residues long. Germline V gene sequence: CDR1 SGHRS, CDR2 YFSETQ. The CDR3 DNA follows: TGCGCCAGCGGACAGACAGGGTGGGATGAGACCCAGTACTTC. This sequence encodes CASGQTGWDETQYF. The complete variable domain, with remaining parts taken from reference TRBV5-1 and TRBJ2-5, reads KAGVTQTPRYLIKTRGQQVTLSCSPISGHRSVSWYQQTPGQGLQFLFEYFSETQRNKGNFPGRFSGRQFSNSRSEMNVSTLELGDSALYLCASGQTGWDETQYFGPGTRLLVL.

The chain couples TRBV5-1 to TRBJ2-1, with 8 bases matching TRBD2. The germline V gene has CDR1 SGHRS and CDR2 YFSETQ. The V gene end was trimmed by 3 bases and the J gene end by 10 bases; junction bases not matched to a gene: 18. The CDR3 loop spans 17 amino acids. The chain's CDR3 is CASSSGRGLARASEQFF. The CDR3, as DNA: TGCGCCAGCAGCTCGGGGCGAGGACTAGCAAGAGCATCAGAGCAGTTCTTC.

The chain combines TRBV28 with TRBJ2-1, with 9 positions matching TRBD1. V shed 6 bases, J shed 6 bases, and the junction held 12 bases outside the gene matches. The CDR3 sequence is 16 residues long. Germline V gives CDR1 MDHEN, CDR2 SYDVKM. The CDR3 DNA sequence: TGTGCCAGCAGCTTAATACCGGGACAGGGCTTCAATGAGCAGTTCTTC. Encoded protein: CASSLIPGQGFNEQFF.

This chain joins TRBV7-9 and TRBJ1-2, with D maybe TRBD1 (5 bases). The germline V and J ends were trimmed by 0 bases and 2 bases, with 13 bases remaining between them. The germline V gene encodes CDR1 SEHNR and CDR2 FQNEAQ (reference sequence). The CDR3 is 16 amino acids. Here the CDR3 reads CASSLAAVGANYGYTF. CDR3 coding DNA: TGTGCCAGCAGCTTAGCTGCGGTAGGGGCCAACTATGGCTACACCTTC.

The chain joins TRBV6-6 to TRBJ2-7; TRBD1 matches 7 bases. V lost 6 bases and J lost 5; bases outside the gene matches: 10. Germline CDR1 and CDR2: MNHNY and SVGAGI (reference sequence). This CDR3 has 14 amino acids. CDR3 residues: CASSPDRVYHEQYF. CDR3 sequence (DNA): TGTGCCAGCAGCCCCGACAGGGTCTACCACGAGCAGTACTTC.

The CDR3 coding sequence is TGCGCCAGCAGCTCCAGGAGGGGAGGGTACGAGCAGTACTTC. Translating gives CASSSRRGGYEQYF. This rearrangement joins TRBV5-1 to TRBJ2-7; 7 nucleotides align to TRBD2. Germline CDR1 reads SGHRS; CDR2 reads YFSETQ. The ends lost 3 bases at V and 4 bases at J; junction bases unmatched: 7. There are 14 residues in the CDR3.

This rearrangement joins TRBV2 to TRBJ2-1; D is ambiguous. The germline CDR1 and CDR2 sequences are SNHLY and FYNNEI. The CDR3 contains 14 residues. Trimming stripped 2 bases from V and 6 bases from J, with 11 bases between. The CDR3 is CASSEYLGGNEQFF. The DNA of the CDR3 is TGTGCCAGCAGTGAATACCTCGGCGGCAATGAGCAGTTCTTC. The full variable domain, in which reference TRBV2 and TRBJ2-1 provide the parts outside the CDR3, is EPEVTQTPSHQVTQMGQEVILRCVPISNHLYFYWYRQILGQKVEFLVSFYNNEISEKSEIFDDQFSVERPDGSNFTLKIRSTKLEDSAMYFCASSEYLGGNEQFFGPGTRLTVL.

The V call is TRBV28, the J call TRBJ2-7; the D gene is possibly TRBD2 (5 bases). V gave up 6 bases and J gave up 6 bases, with 12 bases separating them. The CDR3 is 12 residues long. Per the germline V gene, CDR1 is MDHEN and CDR2 is SYDVKM. CDR3 coding DNA: TGTGCCAGCAGAGCCCGGGGTCCCGAGCAGTACTTC. This translates into CASRARGPEQYF. Full variable domain (missing parts from reference TRBV28 and TRBJ2-7): DVKVTQSSRYLVKRTGEKVFLECVQDMDHENMFWYRQDPGLGLRLIYFSYDVKMKEKGDIPEGYSVSREKKERFSLILESASTNQTSMYLCASRARGPEQYFGPGTRLTVT.

The V call is TRBV19, the J call TRBJ1-2; D is undetermined. In germline, CDR1 is LNHDA, CDR2 SQIVND (reference sequence). This CDR3 contains 16 residues. V shed 1 base and J shed 0 bases, with 12 bases lying between them. The CDR3 protein is CASSIAPQVANYGYTF. The CDR3 DNA reads TGTGCCAGTAGTATAGCGCCTCAGGTAGCTAACTATGGCTACACCTTC. Supplemented by reference TRBV19 and TRBJ1-2, the full variable domain reads DGGITQSPKYLFRKEGQNVTLSCEQNLNHDAMYWYRQDPGQGLRLIYYSQIVNDFQKGDIAEGYSVSREKKESFPLTVTSAQKNPTAFYLCASSIAPQVANYGYTFGSGTRLTVV.

The chain links TRBV7-9 to TRBJ1-1, with D possibly matching TRBD1 (5 bases). Trimming cost V 3 bases and J 6 bases, with 17 bases left between them. CDR3 length equals 15 residues. In germline, CDR1 is SEHNR, CDR2 FQNEAQ (reference sequence). CDR3 DNA: TGTGCCAGCAGCTTTGGGGTTGTAGAAGGGGCTGAAGCTTTCTTT. Its protein is CASSFGVVEGAEAFF.

J is TRBJ1-5 and V is TRBV21-1; the DNA was not used to check the table's D call, TRBD1. TRBV21-1 is annotated as a pseudogene. This CDR3 has 14 amino acids. The CDR3 sequence: CARGDSQGNQPQHF. CDR3 DNA sequence: TGTGCCAGGGGGGACAGCCAGGGCAATCAGCCCCAGCATTTT.

This chain uses TRBV19 with TRBJ2-2, with D possibly matching TRBD2 (6 bases). With 3 bases removed from V and 1 base from J, the gap between germline ends came to 12 bases. The CDR3 is 16 amino acids. Germline loops: CDR1 LNHDA, CDR2 SQIVND (reference sequence). The CDR3 DNA sequence: TGTGCCAGTAGTATCCGAGTGGGAGGGAACACCGGGGAGCTGTTTTTT. This encodes CASSIRVGGNTGELFF.

This sequence joins TRBV19 and TRBJ1-3; TRBD1 matches at 8 bases. The germline V gene encodes CDR1 LNHDA and CDR2 SQIVND (reference sequence). CDR3 length: 17 amino acids. The trim removed 4 bases at V and 4 bases at J, leaving 12 bases unmatched. The CDR3 DNA sequence: TGTGCCAGTAGTACCGGGGGACAGACAGGGGCAGGAAACACCATATATTTT. This gives the protein CASSTGGQTGAGNTIYF. The complete variable domain, with remaining parts taken from reference TRBV19 and TRBJ1-3, reads DGGITQSPKYLFRKEGQNVTLSCEQNLNHDAMYWYRQDPGQGLRLIYYSQIVNDFQKGDIAEGYSVSREKKESFPLTVTSAQKNPTAFYLCASSTGGQTGAGNTIYFGEGSWLTVV.

V and J are TRBV5-1 and TRBJ2-3; unclear D gene. In germline, CDR1 is SGHRS, CDR2 YFSETQ. V was trimmed by 0 bases and J by 1 base, leaving 9 bases between them. This CDR3 comprises 15 residues. CDR3 in amino acids: CASSLEGARTDTQYF. DNA for the CDR3: TGCGCCAGCAGCTTGGAAGGAGCCCGCACAGATACGCAGTATTTT.

This sequence joins TRBV2 and TRBJ2-7, with TRBD2 identical over 7 bases. The CDR3 covers 14 residues. CDR1 SNHLY and CDR2 FYNNEI come from the germline V gene. Unmatched junction bases numbered 1, after V lost 1 base and J lost 1 base. CDR3: CASSEELASYEQYF. The DNA for the CDR3 is TGTGCCAGCAGTGAAGAACTAGCGTCCTACGAGCAGTACTTC.

This chain joins TRBV5-4 and TRBJ2-2, with D perhaps TRBD2 (6 bases). Germline V gives CDR1 SGHNT, CDR2 YYREEE (reference sequence). The CDR3 is made up of 16 amino acids. Trimming took 4 bases from V and 4 from J, leaving 17 bases between them. The CDR3 nucleotides read TGTGCCAGCAGCCTACTGACGGAGGGCCTCACCGGGGAGCTGTTTTTT. It yields the protein CASSLLTEGLTGELFF.